This T cell receptor beta chain was sequenced in a study of blood T cell repertoires in COVID-19. As for the study in general: The origin of the acute and convalescent COVID-19 samples was the United States, Italy and Spain. Sources were T cells, B-cell-depleted T cells, or PBMCs; the material itself was cDNA or gDNA.

In the source study's methods: Estimation of nucleated cell counts was performed using reference gene primer amplification. The data were produced by immunoSEQ multiplex PCR, yet TCRdb's version contains in-frame clones alone and is incomplete. The V and J calls and clone size were taken over from that table, and D and trimming were inferred from the DNA. The table lists 100,000 to 120,000 clones, about 85% of them singletons. CDR1 and CDR2 (germline): SNHLY, FYNNEI. The CDR3 length is 14 residues. V was cut by 6 bases and J by 7 bases, with 13 bases left in between. The TCR comes from a man aged 45-65 years with acute or convalescent COVID-19. Sequenced material: peripheral blood. The V and J genes are TRBV2 and TRBJ1-6, with D possibly matching TRBD1 (5 bases). The CDR3 DNA sequence: TGTGCCAGCAGGGTGGGACTGTCGAATTCACCCCTCCACTTT. Translation gives CASRVGLSNSPLHF.